These T cell receptor beta chains were read from a single sample in a study of follicular helper T cells after annual influenza vaccination. The method was immunoSEQ multiplex PCR; TCRdb's version includes in-frame clones alone and lacks a portion of them. The table lists 9,500 to 15,000 clones, around 80% of them singletons, with 3.6% in the top ten. The sequenced sample was CXCR5+ CD38- circulating T follicular helper cells from blood, obtained on the day of influenza vaccination. Source of these receptors: an adult who received the influenza vaccine. Both conserved end residues are part of each CDR3. D genes are given only for firm matches. For some rows the clone size is stated as once, few or many, or as a class when expanded; others skip it.

D,V,length,J,size,DNA,CDR3
-,TRBV6-6,13,TRBJ2-5,-,TGTGCCAGCAGTCTGGCCGGAGCCCAGACCCAGTACTTC,CASSLAGAQTQYF
-,TRBV29-1,14,TRBJ2-2,-,TGCAGCGTTGTCCCCTCCTCGAACACCGGGGAGCTGTTTTTT,CSVVPSSNTGELFF
-,TRBV10-1,13,TRBJ2-1,few,TGCGCCAGCAGTCGACTAGTATCTGGTGAGCAGTTCTTC,CASSRLVSGEQFF
-,TRBV9,14,TRBJ1-1,-,TGTGCCAGCAGCGCGATAAGGGGAAACACTGAAGCTTTCTTT,CASSAIRGNTEAFF
TRBD1,TRBV19,11,TRBJ1-1,-,TGTGCCAGTAGCCGTGGACAGGGTGCTTTCTTT,CASSRGQGAFF
TRBD1,TRBV19,16,TRBJ2-3,-,TGTGCCAGTAAGGGGTGGGACAGGGGGACCACAGATACGCAGTATTTT,CASKGWDRGTTDTQYF
-,TRBV14,13,TRBJ1-1,-,TGTGCCAGCAGCCCCTCTTGGGGGGTGGAAGCTTTCTTT,CASSPSWGVEAFF
TRBD2,TRBV5-4,14,TRBJ2-5,-,TGTGCCAGCAGCTTCACTAGCGAGGGCGAGACCCAGTACTTC,CASSFTSEGETQYF
-,TRBV6-1,15,TRBJ2-5,-,TGTGCCAGCAGTCCATACAGGACAGCCCAAGAGACCCAGTACTTC,CASSPYRTAQETQYF
TRBD1,TRBV2,14,TRBJ2-7,-,TGTGCCAGCAGTAACGGACAGGGAACCTACGAGCAGTACTTC,CASSNGQGTYEQYF
-,TRBV30,14,TRBJ1-2,-,TGTGCCTGGAGTATAAACAGGGTTAACTATGGCTACACCTTC,CAWSINRVNYGYTF
-,TRBV9,13,TRBJ1-1,-,TGTGCCAGCAGCCCAACCCCGTGGACTGAAGCTTTCTTT,CASSPTPWTEAFF
-,TRBV5-5,14,TRBJ2-3,-,TGTGCCAGCAGCCTTGACGGGAGAACAGATACGCAGTATTTT,CASSLDGRTDTQYF
TRBD1,TRBV2,14,TRBJ2-2,-,TGTGCCAGCAGGCAGGGGGATCACACCGGGGAGCTGTTTTTT,CASRQGDHTGELFF
-,TRBV7-2,13,TRBJ1-2,few,TGTGCCAGCAGCTTGGGCGTTAACTATGGCTACACCTTC,CASSLGVNYGYTF
TRBD1,TRBV28,15,TRBJ2-7,-,TGTGCCAGCAGTCACTCCGGGACAGGGTACTACGAGCAGTACTTC,CASSHSGTGYYEQYF